The 31 T cell receptor beta chains given below trace back to one sample, sequenced in a study of T cell responses to AZD1222 COVID-19 vaccine. Generated by immunoSEQ multiplex PCR, the TCRdb table keeps only in-frame clones and is missing some. The table shows 180,000 or so clones, with about 93% occurring only once. Sequenced material: peripheral blood, taken on day 0 of AZD1222 vaccination. The receptor source for this set is an adult in good health.

This clone came up once. V gene TRBV11-3 combines with J gene TRBJ2-1, with 8 nucleotides matching TRBD1. The trim removed 5 bases at V and 8 bases at J, leaving 11 bases unmatched. The germline gives CDR1 SGHNT, CDR2 YENEEA. The CDR3 sequence is 15 residues long. The CDR3 sequence is CASSPGQGRRDEQFF. For the CDR3, the DNA is TGTGCCAGCAGCCCAGGACAGGGAAGGCGAGATGAGCAGTTCTTC.

This chain uses TRBV5-1 with TRBJ2-3; 7 bases fit TRBD1. CDR1 is SGHRS and CDR2 is YFSETQ in the germline V gene. V shed 0 bases and J 0 bases; nucleotides not matched to a gene: 7. This CDR3 is 17 amino acids long. CDR3 nucleotides: TGCGCCAGCAGCTTGGATGAAGGACAGGCTAGCACAGATACGCAGTATTTT. Translation gives CASSLDEGQASTDTQYF.

The chain joins TRBV2 to TRBJ2-7; either TRBD1 or TRBD2 may supply D (6 bases each). The germline V gene has CDR1 SNHLY and CDR2 FYNNEI. The CDR3 contains 16 residues. The ends were cut back, 9 bases at V and 2 bases at J, with 23 bases in the middle. CDR3 in amino acids: CASITFRGTPPYEQYF. DNA of the CDR3: TGTGCCAGTATTACCTTTCGCGGGACACCCCCCTACGAGCAGTACTTC.

The rearrangement links TRBV18 to TRBJ2-7; D is uncertain. The CDR3 loop spans 11 amino acids. Germline V CDR1 and CDR2: KGHSH, LQKENI. Trimming took off 2 bases at V and 7 bases at J, with 6 bases between the two ends. The CDR3 sequence: CASSPSAEQYF. CDR3 nucleotides: TGTGCCAGCTCACCAAGTGCTGAGCAGTACTTC.

The chain carries TRBV28 and TRBJ1-2; weak D call: TRBD1 (6 bases). V lost 4 bases to trimming and J lost 4 bases, with 13 bases between them. This CDR3 region has 14 residues. Germline V gene sequence: CDR1 MDHEN, CDR2 SYDVKM. This CDR3 reads CASSSVTRGYGYTF. CDR3 in DNA: TGTGCCAGCAGTTCCGTGACCAGGGGCTATGGCTACACCTTC.

The rearrangement uses TRBV21-1 and TRBJ2-5; the D call of TRBD1 is as the table states it, not checked on the DNA. TRBV21-1 is described as a pseudogene. This CDR3 is 14 amino acids long. The CDR3, as DNA: TGTGCCAGCAGCAAAGAGGCCAGGGGAGAGACCCAGTACTTC. It is translated as CASSKEARGETQYF.

The chain employs TRBV2 and TRBJ2-2; D is uncertain. Germline CDR1 SNHLY, CDR2 FYNNEI. The V end lost 1 base, the J end lost 5 bases, and 5 bases lay between the germline ends. The CDR3 is 13 residues long. The chain's CDR3 is CASSEVKTGELFF. Written as DNA, the CDR3 is TGTGCCAGCAGTGAAGTTAAGACCGGGGAGCTGTTTTTT.

The gene calls are TRBV2 and TRBJ1-2, with no clear D. Germline CDR1 and CDR2: SNHLY and FYNNEI. There are 14 residues in the CDR3. V lost 1 base and J lost 8, with 14 bases in between. The CDR3 spells CASSEGHSTGGYTF. CDR3 nucleotides: TGTGCCAGCAGTGAAGGACACTCCACGGGAGGCTACACCTTC. Full variable domain (remainder filled in from reference TRBV2 and TRBJ1-2): EPEVTQTPSHQVTQMGQEVILRCVPISNHLYFYWYRQILGQKVEFLVSFYNNEISEKSEIFDDQFSVERPDGSNFTLKIRSTKLEDSAMYFCASSEGHSTGGYTFGSGTRLTVV.

The rearrangement links TRBV7-2 to TRBJ1-2, with TRBD1 as a possible D gene (5 bases). CDR1 and CDR2 (germline): SGHTA, FQGNSA. The CDR3 spans 15 residues. Trimming took off 0 bases at V and 3 bases at J, with 11 bases between the two ends. The CDR3, as DNA: TGTGCCAGCAGCTTAGCCGGGGGTTGGGACTATGGCTACACCTTC. It yields the protein CASSLAGGWDYGYTF.

This chain uses TRBV3-1 (or the pseudogene TRBV3-2) with TRBJ2-5, with D uncertain. V lost 0 bases and J lost 6, with 8 bases in between. This CDR3 has 13 amino acids. Per the germline V gene, CDR1 is LGHDT and CDR2 is YNNKEL (reference sequence). This CDR3 reads CASSQDRGQTQYF. CDR3 nucleotide sequence: TGTGCCAGCAGCCAAGATCGTGGCCAGACCCAGTACTTC.

The rearrangement links TRBV9 to TRBJ1-5; TRBD1 agrees at 7 bases. V lost 1 base, J lost 5 bases, and 3 bases stayed unmatched. Germline assignment: CDR1 SGDLS and CDR2 YYNGEE. This CDR3 has 14 amino acids. The CDR3 sequence is CASSVYRGDQPQHF. The CDR3 DNA is TGTGCCAGCAGCGTATACAGGGGCGATCAGCCCCAGCATTTT.

The chain links TRBV30 to TRBJ2-7, with D unresolved. The germline V gene has CDR1 GTSNPN and CDR2 SVGIG (reference sequence). Trimming left V 2 bases short and J 6 bases short, with 5 bases between. This CDR3 spans 10 amino acids. The CDR3 is CAWSSSEQYF. Here the CDR3 DNA reads TGTGCCTGGAGTAGCAGCGAGCAGTACTTC.

The rearrangement joins TRBV5-1 to TRBJ2-5, with D maybe TRBD2 (5 bases). CDR1 is SGHRS, CDR2 YFSETQ, per germline. V was pared by 2 bases and J by 2 bases, with 10 bases between. This CDR3 is 14 amino acids long. This chain's CDR3 is CASSFPGTQETQYF. The CDR3 DNA reads TGCGCCAGCAGCTTCCCGGGAACGCAAGAGACCCAGTACTTC.

The chain recombines TRBV28 with TRBJ1-5; D is ambiguous. The germline V and J ends were trimmed by 6 bases and 2 bases, with 11 bases remaining between them. The CDR3 sequence is 14 residues long. The germline V gene encodes CDR1 MDHEN and CDR2 SYDVKM. The CDR3 sequence is CASRRGGGNQPQHF. The CDR3 region has the DNA TGTGCCAGCAGACGCGGTGGGGGCAATCAGCCCCAGCATTTT.

The chain joins TRBV5-8 to TRBJ1-4; D gene ambiguous. The CDR3 contains 12 residues. CDR1 is SGHTS, CDR2 YDEGEE, per germline. The V gene lost 0 bases and the J gene lost 7 bases, with 4 bases spanning the gap. CDR3: CASSLVTEKLFF. The CDR3 nucleotides are TGTGCCAGCAGCTTGGTCACTGAAAAACTGTTTTTT.

The chain employs TRBV4-1 and TRBJ2-1; 13 bases are shared with TRBD2. Per germline, CDR1 MGHRA and CDR2 YSYEKL. J lost 7 bases, V lost 0 bases, and 3 bases had no gene match. CDR3 size: 16 residues. CDR3 nucleotide sequence: TGCGCCAGCAGCCAAGATAGGACTAGCGGGAGTAATGAGCAGTTCTTC. This sequence encodes CASSQDRTSGSNEQFF.

The rearrangement joins TRBV9 to TRBJ2-7, with D perhaps matching TRBD2 (6 bases). CDR1 and CDR2 (germline): SGDLS, YYNGEE. The CDR3 consists of 15 residues. The V gene lost 0 bases and the J gene lost 5 bases, with 15 bases spanning the gap. CDR3 coding DNA: TGTGCCAGCAGCGTAGAAGGCGGGACTGGGGACGAGCAGTACTTC. It is translated as CASSVEGGTGDEQYF. The whole variable domain, remainder taken from reference TRBV9 and TRBJ2-7, is DSGVTQTPKHLITATGQRVTLRCSPRSGDLSVYWYQQSLDQGLQFLIQYYNGEERAKGNILERFSAQQFPDLHSELNLSSLELGDSALYFCASSVEGGTGDEQYFGPGTRLTVT.

The rearrangement joins TRBV4-2 to TRBJ2-3, with TRBD2 matching 14 bases. CDR3 length equals 18 residues. Germline CDR1 and CDR2: LGHNA and YNFKEQ. The ends lost 5 bases at V and 3 bases at J; junction bases unmatched: 10. The CDR3 DNA reads as TGTGCCAGCAGCTCCAGGGCCGGGACTAGCGGGAGTACAGATACGCAGTATTTT. This gives the protein CASSSRAGTSGSTDTQYF.

The rearrangement links TRBV7-8 to TRBJ1-5; maybe TRBD1 (5 bases). Germline V gene data show CDR1 as SGHVS and CDR2 as FQNEAQ. CDR3 length: 15 residues. V lost 1 base and J lost 7, with 14 bases in between. Here the CDR3 reads CASSLGGAGDQPQHF. The DNA of the CDR3 is TGTGCCAGCAGCTTAGGGGGCGCGGGGGACCAGCCCCAGCATTTT.

The chain couples TRBV7-9 to TRBJ2-2; D remains ambiguous. Trimming stripped 4 bases from V and 7 bases from J, with 10 bases between. Per the germline V gene, CDR1 is SEHNR and CDR2 is FQNEAQ (reference sequence). CDR3 length equals 13 residues. CDR3 residues: CASSSRSFGELFF. The CDR3 DNA sequence: TGTGCCAGCAGCTCCCGGAGTTTCGGGGAGCTGTTTTTT.

The rearrangement joins TRBV5-5 to TRBJ1-4; D possibly corresponds to TRBD1 (5 bases). Germline values: CDR1 SGHKS, CDR2 YYEKEE (reference sequence). The V gene lost 3 bases and the J gene lost 5 bases, with 20 bases spanning the gap. The CDR3 consists of 17 residues. This chain's CDR3 is CASSWQGPLGENEKLFF. CDR3 DNA: TGTGCCAGCAGCTGGCAGGGCCCCCTGGGTGAGAATGAAAAACTGTTTTTT.

This clone appeared once. The chain has TRBV5-1 and TRBJ1-2; 7 positions agree with TRBD1. The CDR3 runs 16 residues. Germline CDR1 and CDR2: SGHRS and YFSETQ. The V gene end was trimmed by 0 bases and the J gene end by 4 bases; junction bases not matched to a gene: 9. The CDR3 is CASSLGDRRLGYGYTF. CDR3 coding DNA: TGCGCCAGCAGCTTGGGGGACAGAAGACTAGGCTATGGCTACACCTTC.

This clone was picked up one time. This chain connects TRBV7-2 to TRBJ2-4; a weak D match, TRBD2 (5 bases). The CDR3 consists of 13 residues. Trimming cost V 2 bases and J 7 bases, with 9 bases left between them. Germline assignment: CDR1 SGHTA and CDR2 FQGNSA. The CDR3 region has the DNA TGTGCCAGCAGCTTATCGGGATTCAACATTCAGTACTTC. Translating gives CASSLSGFNIQYF.

The count of this clone is one. The chain recombines TRBV19 with TRBJ1-2; 9 nucleotides align to TRBD1. This CDR3 comprises 15 residues. V lost 2 bases and J lost 6; bases outside the gene matches: 7. The germline V gene has CDR1 LNHDA and CDR2 SQIVND (reference sequence). CDR3 DNA: TGTGCCAGTAGTATAACGTGGACAGGGGCCAATGGCTACACCTTC. As protein: CASSITWTGANGYTF.

The gene calls are TRBV19 and TRBJ2-7, with a tentative D call TRBD2 (5 bases). The CDR3 totals 12 residues. The ends were cut back, 5 bases at V and 4 bases at J, with 9 bases in the middle. CDR1 LNHDA and CDR2 SQIVND come from the germline V gene (reference sequence). The CDR3: CASSFTGYEQYF. In nucleotides, the CDR3 is TGTGCCAGTAGTTTTACGGGGTACGAGCAGTACTTC.

The chain recombines TRBV7-2 with TRBJ2-2, with D unresolved. The CDR3 sequence is 13 residues long. Germline V CDR1 and CDR2: SGHTA, FQGNSA. The V gene lost 8 bases and the J gene lost 6 bases, with 13 bases spanning the gap. The chain's CDR3 is CASAPPVAGELFF. The CDR3 DNA follows: TGTGCCAGCGCACCCCCAGTAGCCGGGGAGCTGTTTTTT. The variable domain in full, with the rest retrieved from reference TRBV7-2 and TRBJ2-2, is GAGVSQSPSNKVTEKGKDVELRCDPISGHTALYWYRQSLGQGLEFLIYFQGNSAPDKSGLPSDRFSAERTGGSVSTLTIQRTQQEDSAVYLCASAPPVAGELFFGEGSRLTVL.

The chain is built from TRBV7-2 and TRBJ2-3; tentative D call: TRBD2 (5 bases). Germline values: CDR1 SGHTA, CDR2 FQGNSA. This CDR3 has 16 amino acids. Trimming pared 5 bases from V and 1 base from J, leaving 16 bases between. As DNA, the CDR3 is TGTGCCAGCAGCATCAGGACTCCCCGCGGCACAGATACGCAGTATTTT. It translates to CASSIRTPRGTDTQYF.

The J gene is TRBJ1-2, the V gene TRBV24-1; D gene uncertain. CDR1 is KGHDR and CDR2 is SFDVKD in the germline V gene. V gave up 7 bases and J gave up 0 bases, with 8 bases separating them. The CDR3 contains 13 residues. This chain's CDR3 is CATSPSANYGYTF. The CDR3 region has the DNA TGTGCCACCAGCCCCTCAGCTAACTATGGCTACACCTTC.

The V call is TRBV5-1, the J call TRBJ1-1; 10 bases align to TRBD1. The CDR3 loop spans 17 amino acids. V gave up 1 base and J gave up 4 bases; unmatched junction bases: 10. Germline CDR1 SGHRS, CDR2 YFSETQ. CDR3 in DNA: TGCGCCAGCAGCTTGTGGGGGACAGGGGTTTTGATCACTGAAGCTTTCTTT. Protein sequence: CASSLWGTGVLITEAFF.

In this sample, this clone turned up once. The chain carries TRBV6-4 and TRBJ2-1; 10 nucleotides agree with TRBD2. From germline, CDR1 is MRHNA and CDR2 SNTAGT. V lost 3 bases and J lost 9; bases outside the gene matches: 8. This CDR3 spans 15 amino acids. CDR3 nucleotide sequence: TGTGCCAGCAGTGAAGCTAGCGGGAGAGAGGGTGAGCAGTTCTTC. Its translation: CASSEASGREGEQFF.

The chain is built from TRBV18 and TRBJ1-6; 10 bases are shared with TRBD1. Trimming took 1 base from V and 9 from J; bases not matched to a gene: 9. The CDR3 runs 17 residues. Germline-derived CDR1 and CDR2 are KGHSH and LQKENI. The DNA for the CDR3 is TGTGCCAGCTCACCACGCGAGACAGGGGGCGTTAGTTCACCCCTCCACTTT. It is translated as CASSPRETGGVSSPLHF.